This T cell receptor beta chain was found in a study of T cell responses to AZD1222 COVID-19 vaccine. The study's findings and limits: The donor cohort was predominantly white British with a female majority, and clonal diversity may have been underestimated.

Assay used: immunoSEQ multiplex PCR; TCRdb lists only in-frame clones, some missing. The repertoire has around 100,000 clones, 85% to 90% of them found once; the top ten carry around a sixth. With regard to this clone: No antigen is known for it.

The sequence derives from an adult in good health. The sample here was peripheral blood, taken on day 0 of AZD1222 vaccination.

CDR3 sequence reads: CASSPGQGLTKNIQYF. The CDR3 coding sequence is TGTGCCAGCAGTCCGGGACAGGGGTTAACCAAAAACATTCAGTACTTC. The chain recombines TRBV5-4 with TRBJ2-4; TRBD1 matches at 10 bases. The length of the CDR3 is 16 residues. V was clipped by 5 bases and J by 2 bases; unmatched bases: 7. CDR1 is SGHNT and CDR2 is YYREEE in the germline V gene (reference sequence).